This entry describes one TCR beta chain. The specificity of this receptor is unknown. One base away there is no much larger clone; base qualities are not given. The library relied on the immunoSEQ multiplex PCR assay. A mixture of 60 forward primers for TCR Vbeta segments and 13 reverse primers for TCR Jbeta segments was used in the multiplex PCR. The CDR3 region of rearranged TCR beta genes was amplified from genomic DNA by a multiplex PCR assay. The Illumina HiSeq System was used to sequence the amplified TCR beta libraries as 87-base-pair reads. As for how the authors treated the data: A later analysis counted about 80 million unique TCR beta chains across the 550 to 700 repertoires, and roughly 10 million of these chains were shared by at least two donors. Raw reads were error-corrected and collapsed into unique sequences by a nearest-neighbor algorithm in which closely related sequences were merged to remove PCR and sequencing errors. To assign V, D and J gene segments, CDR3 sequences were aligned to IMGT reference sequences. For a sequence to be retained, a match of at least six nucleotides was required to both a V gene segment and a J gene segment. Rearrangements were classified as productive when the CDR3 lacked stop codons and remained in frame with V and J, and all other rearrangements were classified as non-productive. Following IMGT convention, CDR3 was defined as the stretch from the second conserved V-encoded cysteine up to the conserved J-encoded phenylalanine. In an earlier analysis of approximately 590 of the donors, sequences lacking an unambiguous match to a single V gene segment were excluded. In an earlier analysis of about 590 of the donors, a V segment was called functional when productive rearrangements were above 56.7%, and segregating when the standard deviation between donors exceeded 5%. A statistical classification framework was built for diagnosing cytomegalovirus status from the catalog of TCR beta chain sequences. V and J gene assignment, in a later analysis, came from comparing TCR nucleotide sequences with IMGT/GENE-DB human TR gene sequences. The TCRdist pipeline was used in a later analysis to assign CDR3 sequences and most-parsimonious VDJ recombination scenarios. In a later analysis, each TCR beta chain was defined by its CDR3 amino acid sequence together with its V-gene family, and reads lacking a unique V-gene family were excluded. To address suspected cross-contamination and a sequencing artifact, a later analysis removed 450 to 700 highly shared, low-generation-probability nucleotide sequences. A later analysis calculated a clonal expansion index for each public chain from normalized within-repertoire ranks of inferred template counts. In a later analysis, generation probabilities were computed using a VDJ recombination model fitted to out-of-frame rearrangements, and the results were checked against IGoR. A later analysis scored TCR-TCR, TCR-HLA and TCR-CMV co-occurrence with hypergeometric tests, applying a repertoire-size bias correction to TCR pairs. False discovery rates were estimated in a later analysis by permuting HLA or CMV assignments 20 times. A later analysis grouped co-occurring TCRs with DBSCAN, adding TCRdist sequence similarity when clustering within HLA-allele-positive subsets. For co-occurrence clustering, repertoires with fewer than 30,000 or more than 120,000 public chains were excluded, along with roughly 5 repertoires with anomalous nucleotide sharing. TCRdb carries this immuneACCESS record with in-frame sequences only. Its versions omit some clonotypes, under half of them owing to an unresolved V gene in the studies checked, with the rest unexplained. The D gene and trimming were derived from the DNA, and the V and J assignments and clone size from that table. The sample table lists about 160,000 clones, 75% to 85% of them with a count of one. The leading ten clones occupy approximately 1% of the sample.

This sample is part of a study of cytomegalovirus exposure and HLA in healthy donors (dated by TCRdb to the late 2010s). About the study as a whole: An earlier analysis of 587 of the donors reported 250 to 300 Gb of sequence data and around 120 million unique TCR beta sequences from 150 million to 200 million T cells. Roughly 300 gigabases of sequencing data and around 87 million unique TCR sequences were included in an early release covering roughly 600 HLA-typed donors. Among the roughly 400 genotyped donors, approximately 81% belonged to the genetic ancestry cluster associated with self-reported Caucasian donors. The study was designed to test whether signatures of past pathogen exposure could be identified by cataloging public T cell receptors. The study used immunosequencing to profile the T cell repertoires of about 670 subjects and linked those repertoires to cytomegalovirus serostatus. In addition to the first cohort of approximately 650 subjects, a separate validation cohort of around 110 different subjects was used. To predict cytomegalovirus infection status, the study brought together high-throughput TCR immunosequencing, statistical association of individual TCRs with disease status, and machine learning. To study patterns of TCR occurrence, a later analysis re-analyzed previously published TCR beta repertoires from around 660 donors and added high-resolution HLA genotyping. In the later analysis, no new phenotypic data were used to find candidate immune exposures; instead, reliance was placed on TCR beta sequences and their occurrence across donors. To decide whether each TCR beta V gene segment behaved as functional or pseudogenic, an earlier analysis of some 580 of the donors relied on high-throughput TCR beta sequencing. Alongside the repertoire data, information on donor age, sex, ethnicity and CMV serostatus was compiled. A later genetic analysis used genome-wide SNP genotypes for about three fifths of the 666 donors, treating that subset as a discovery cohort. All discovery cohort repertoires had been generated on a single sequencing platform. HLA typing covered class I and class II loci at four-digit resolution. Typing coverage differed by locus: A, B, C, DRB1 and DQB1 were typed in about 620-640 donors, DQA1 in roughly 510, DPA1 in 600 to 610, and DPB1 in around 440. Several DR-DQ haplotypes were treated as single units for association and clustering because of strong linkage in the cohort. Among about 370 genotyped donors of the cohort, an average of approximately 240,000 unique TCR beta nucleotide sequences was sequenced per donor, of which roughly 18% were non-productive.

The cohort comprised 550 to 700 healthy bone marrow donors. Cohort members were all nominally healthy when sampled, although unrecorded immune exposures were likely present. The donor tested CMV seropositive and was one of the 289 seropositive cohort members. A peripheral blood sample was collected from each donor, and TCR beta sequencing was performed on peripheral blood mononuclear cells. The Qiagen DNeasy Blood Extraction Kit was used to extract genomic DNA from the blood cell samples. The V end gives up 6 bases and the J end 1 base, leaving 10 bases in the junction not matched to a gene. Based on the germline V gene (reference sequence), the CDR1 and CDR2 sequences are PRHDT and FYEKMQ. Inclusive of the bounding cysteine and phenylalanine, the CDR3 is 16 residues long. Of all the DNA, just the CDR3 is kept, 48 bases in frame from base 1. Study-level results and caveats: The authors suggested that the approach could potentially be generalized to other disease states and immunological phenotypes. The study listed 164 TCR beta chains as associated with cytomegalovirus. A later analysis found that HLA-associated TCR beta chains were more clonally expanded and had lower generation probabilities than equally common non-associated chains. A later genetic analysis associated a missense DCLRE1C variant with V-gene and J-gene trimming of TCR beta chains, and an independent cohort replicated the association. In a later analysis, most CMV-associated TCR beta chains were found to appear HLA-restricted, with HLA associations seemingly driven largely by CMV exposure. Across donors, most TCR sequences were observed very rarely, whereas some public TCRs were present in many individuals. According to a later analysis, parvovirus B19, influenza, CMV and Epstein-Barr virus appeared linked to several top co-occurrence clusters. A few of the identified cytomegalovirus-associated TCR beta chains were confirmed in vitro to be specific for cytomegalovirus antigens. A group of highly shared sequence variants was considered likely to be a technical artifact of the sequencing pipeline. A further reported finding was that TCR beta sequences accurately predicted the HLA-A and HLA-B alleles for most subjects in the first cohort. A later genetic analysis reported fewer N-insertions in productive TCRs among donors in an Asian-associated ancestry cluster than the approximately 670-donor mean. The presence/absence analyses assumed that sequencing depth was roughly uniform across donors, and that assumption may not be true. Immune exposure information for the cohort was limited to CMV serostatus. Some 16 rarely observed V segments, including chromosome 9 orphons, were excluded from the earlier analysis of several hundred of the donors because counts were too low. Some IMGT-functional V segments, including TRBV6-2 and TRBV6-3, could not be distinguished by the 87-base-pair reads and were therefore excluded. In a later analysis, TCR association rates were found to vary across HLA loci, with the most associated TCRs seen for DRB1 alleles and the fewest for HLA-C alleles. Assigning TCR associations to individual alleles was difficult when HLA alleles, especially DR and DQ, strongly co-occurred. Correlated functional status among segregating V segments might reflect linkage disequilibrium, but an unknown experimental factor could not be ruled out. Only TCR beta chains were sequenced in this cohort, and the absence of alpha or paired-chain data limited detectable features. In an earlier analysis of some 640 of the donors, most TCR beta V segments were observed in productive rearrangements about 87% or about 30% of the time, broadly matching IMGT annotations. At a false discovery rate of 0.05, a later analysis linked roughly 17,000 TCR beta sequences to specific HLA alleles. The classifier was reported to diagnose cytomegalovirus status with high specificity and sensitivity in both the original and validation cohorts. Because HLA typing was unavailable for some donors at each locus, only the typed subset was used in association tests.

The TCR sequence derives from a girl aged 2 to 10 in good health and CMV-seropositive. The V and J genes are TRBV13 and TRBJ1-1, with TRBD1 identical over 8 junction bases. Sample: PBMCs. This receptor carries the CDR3 CASSPTLDRGNTEAFF. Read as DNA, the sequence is TGTGCCAGCAGTCCAACACTCGACAGGGGGAACACTGAAGCTTTCTTT.